This T cell receptor beta chain was identified in a study of T cell changes during pregnancy in multiple sclerosis. Repertoires were generated with immunoSEQ multiplex PCR, while TCRdb's copy carries only in-frame clones and drops some. Of more than 70,000 clones in the sample, around 92% are singletons; the top ten hold about 2.5%. Trimming stripped 5 bases from V and 11 bases from J, with 22 bases between. CDR1 and CDR2 (germline): SGHRS, YFSETQ. The CDR3 extends over 14 amino acids. This clone was detected once. The sequences come from peripheral blood, collected before pregnancy. The TCR comes from a female donor with multiple sclerosis, enrolled in a pregnancy study. The rearrangement joins TRBV5-1 to TRBJ2-5; D may be TRBD2 (6 bases). CDR3 sequence reads: CASSLTAGSGEQYF. CDR3 sequence (DNA): TGCGCCAGCAGTCTCACGGCAGGGTCGGGAGAGCAGTACTTC.